Presented here are 22 T cell receptor beta chains from one specimen sequenced in a study of shared T cell receptors in the human thymus. Repertoires were generated with immunoSEQ multiplex PCR, while TCRdb's copy carries only in-frame clones and drops some. The sample records 500,000 to 850,000 clones, about 90% being singletons. These same data were also listed under a study on human thymus T cells.

The sample consisted of thymocytes. Receptors originate from a boy under two years old with a congenital heart defect.

The chain has TRBV14 and TRBJ2-4, with 11 positions matching TRBD2. The CDR3 is 19 amino acids. Germline CDR1 reads SGHDN; CDR2 reads FVKESK. The trim removed 2 bases at V and 0 bases at J, leaving 9 bases unmatched. CDR3 in amino acids: CASSQYTSGGDLAKNIQYF. CDR3 nucleotides: TGTGCCAGCAGCCAATATACTAGCGGGGGCGATCTAGCCAAAAACATTCAGTACTTC. Using reference TRBV14 and TRBJ2-4 for the parts outside the CDR3, the full variable domain is EAGVTQFPSHSVIEKGQTVTLRCDPISGHDNLYWYRRVMGKEIKFLLHFVKESKQDESGMPNNRFLAERTGGTYSTLKVQPAELEDSGVYFCASSQYTSGGDLAKNIQYFGAGTRLSVL.

V usage is TRBV5-1 and J usage is TRBJ2-6; D may be TRBD1 (6 bases). Germline loops: CDR1 SGHRS, CDR2 YFSETQ. This CDR3 comprises 18 residues. Trimming cost V 4 bases and J 0 bases, with 17 bases left between them. The CDR3 nucleotides are TGCGCCAGCAGCCAATCGGGACAAAGTCTCTCTGGGGCCAACGTCCTGACTTTC. Translating it yields CASSQSGQSLSGANVLTF.

The chain is built from TRBV19 and TRBJ2-7; 8 bases fit TRBD1. V shed 4 bases, J shed 3 bases, and the junction held 8 bases outside the gene matches. The CDR3 contains 15 residues. Germline V gives CDR1 LNHDA, CDR2 SQIVND (reference sequence). CDR3 residues: CASSRKDREYYEQYF. DNA of the CDR3: TGTGCCAGTAGTAGAAAGGACAGGGAGTACTACGAGCAGTACTTC. Supplemented by reference TRBV19 and TRBJ2-7, the full variable domain reads DGGITQSPKYLFRKEGQNVTLSCEQNLNHDAMYWYRQDPGQGLRLIYYSQIVNDFQKGDIAEGYSVSREKKESFPLTVTSAQKNPTAFYLCASSRKDREYYEQYFGPGTRLTVT.

The V call is TRBV4-1, the J call TRBJ1-4; 8 nucleotides align to TRBD1. Germline CDR1 reads MGHRA; CDR2 reads YSYEKL. This CDR3 comprises 15 residues. V lost 4 bases to trimming and J lost 3 bases; unmatched junction nucleotides: 4. The CDR3 spells CASSLPRGPNEKLFF. Here the CDR3 DNA reads TGCGCCAGCAGCCTACCCAGGGGGCCTAATGAAAAACTGTTTTTT.

The chain has TRBV2 and TRBJ2-1; D unresolved. Germline values: CDR1 SNHLY, CDR2 FYNNEI. CDR3 length: 13 residues. V was shortened by 7 bases and J by 1 base, with 8 bases between the two germline ends. CDR3 sequence: CASTHSSYNEQFF. The CDR3 DNA reads TGTGCCAGCACTCACTCTTCCTACAATGAGCAGTTCTTC.

This clone was seen a single time. This same CDR3 is encoded by further DNA sequences in the sample. The chain recombines TRBV15 with TRBJ1-6, with a tentative D call TRBD1 (5 bases). The germline V gene has CDR1 LNHNV and CDR2 YYDKDF (reference sequence). Trimming took 0 bases from V and 9 from J, leaving 21 bases between them. The CDR3 covers 18 residues. CDR3 residues: CATSRDWGRRGFSSPLHF. CDR3 nucleotide sequence: TGTGCCACCAGCAGAGATTGGGGCAGGCGTGGATTCAGTTCACCCCTCCACTTT.

V and J are TRBV5-1 and TRBJ2-1, with TRBD2 matching 9 bases. Trimming at V came to 4 bases and at J to 4 bases, leaving 12 bases not matched to a gene. Germline assignment: CDR1 SGHRS and CDR2 YFSETQ. The CDR3 sequence is 17 residues long. CDR3 bases: TGCGCCAGCAGCCTATACACCGGGACTAGCCTATACAATGAGCAGTTCTTC. It codes for CASSLYTGTSLYNEQFF.

The chain employs TRBV11-3 and TRBJ1-1; a possible D gene is TRBD1 (5 bases). V lost 5 bases and J lost 0, with 7 bases in between. CDR3 size: 13 residues. Germline-derived CDR1 and CDR2 are SGHNT and YENEEA. CDR3 nucleotides: TGTGCCAGCAGCGGGGGGATGAACACTGAAGCTTTCTTT. It codes for CASSGGMNTEAFF.

This sequence joins TRBV14 and TRBJ2-7; D remains unclear. The V and J ends lost 1 base and 2 bases respectively, with 12 bases between them. In germline, CDR1 is SGHDN, CDR2 FVKESK. The CDR3 consists of 15 residues. CDR3 DNA sequence: TGTGCCAGCAGCCAAGCTCACAGTTTCCCCTACGAGCAGTACTTC. This translates into CASSQAHSFPYEQYF.

The chain has TRBV27 and TRBJ2-3; D might be TRBD1 (6 bases). Trimming took off 5 bases at V and 4 bases at J, with 19 bases between the two ends. CDR1 and CDR2 from the germline V gene are MNHEY and SMNVEV (reference sequence). The CDR3 totals 16 residues. This CDR3 reads CASSGGSGAAADTQYF. CDR3 coding DNA: TGTGCCAGCAGTGGAGGATCAGGGGCCGCAGCAGATACGCAGTATTTT.

The chain employs TRBV6-1 and TRBJ2-7, with 8 positions matching TRBD2. Germline lookup yields CDR1 MNHNS and CDR2 SASEGT. The length of the CDR3 is 14 residues. Trimming removed 6 bases from V and 6 bases from J; junction bases left unmatched: 10. The CDR3: CASRSGLADCEQYF. The CDR3 region has the DNA TGTGCCAGCAGAAGTGGACTAGCAGACTGCGAGCAGTACTTC.

This clone was observed a handful of times. The chain couples TRBV28 to TRBJ1-6; 10 nucleotides agree with TRBD1. This CDR3 is built from 18 residues. Germline CDR1 and CDR2: MDHEN and SYDVKM. V was clipped by 5 bases and J by 9 bases; unmatched bases: 16. The CDR3 region has the DNA TGTGCCAGCAGTGACAAGGGACAGGGGAAGATCTGGGGTTCACCCCTCCACTTT. Protein: CASSDKGQGKIWGSPLHF.

The J gene is TRBJ1-4, the V gene TRBV9, with D uncertain. V lost 3 bases, J lost 0 bases, and 6 bases lay in between. CDR1 is SGDLS, CDR2 YYNGEE, per germline. CDR3 length equals 14 residues. CDR3 in amino acids: CASSGGATNEKLFF. In DNA, the CDR3 is TGTGCCAGCAGCGGGGGAGCAACTAATGAAAAACTGTTTTTT. The entire variable domain, with the rest obtained from reference TRBV9 and TRBJ1-4, is as follows: DSGVTQTPKHLITATGQRVTLRCSPRSGDLSVYWYQQSLDQGLQFLIQYYNGEERAKGNILERFSAQQFPDLHSELNLSSLELGDSALYFCASSGGATNEKLFFGSGTQLSVL.

The chain carries TRBV28 and TRBJ2-7, with D possibly matching TRBD2 (6 bases). Germline V gene lookup returns CDR1 MDHEN and CDR2 SYDVKM. The CDR3 sequence is 15 residues long. V was shortened by 10 bases and J by 0 bases, with 19 bases between the two germline ends. CDR3 in amino acids: CAIRPGDASSYEQYF. The CDR3 nucleotides are TGTGCCATCAGACCGGGGGACGCCAGCTCCTACGAGCAGTACTTC.

J is TRBJ1-2 and V is TRBV6-5; 8 bases line up with TRBD1. The germline V gene encodes CDR1 MNHEY and CDR2 SVGAGI. The CDR3 contains 15 residues. The junction had 4 bases not matched to a gene; V was cut back by 0 bases and J by 4 bases. The CDR3 region is CASSYSKTGGYGYTF. For the CDR3, the DNA is TGTGCCAGCAGTTACTCAAAAACAGGGGGCTATGGCTACACCTTC.

The V call is TRBV2, the J call TRBJ2-7; perhaps TRBD2 as D (6 bases). This CDR3 contains 12 residues. V shed 6 bases and J shed 5 bases, with 11 bases lying between them. Germline V CDR1 and CDR2: SNHLY, FYNNEI. The CDR3 is CASRGGGNEQYF. CDR3 sequence (DNA): TGTGCCAGCAGAGGTGGGGGGAACGAGCAGTACTTC. The entire variable domain, with the rest obtained from reference TRBV2 and TRBJ2-7, is as follows: EPEVTQTPSHQVTQMGQEVILRCVPISNHLYFYWYRQILGQKVEFLVSFYNNEISEKSEIFDDQFSVERPDGSNFTLKIRSTKLEDSAMYFCASRGGGNEQYFGPGTRLTVT.

The chain joins TRBV10-3 to TRBJ1-5, with 11 bases identical to TRBD1. Germline V CDR1 and CDR2: ENHRY, SYGVKD. V shed 6 bases, J shed 5 bases, and the junction held 9 bases outside the gene matches. The length of the CDR3 is 16 residues. For the CDR3, the DNA is TGTGCCATCAGCGGAACGGGACAGGGGGGCCATCAGCCCCAGCATTTT. Its translation: CAISGTGQGGHQPQHF.

The CDR3 region has the DNA TGCAGTGCTAGACCAATCCAAGCTTTCTTT. As protein: CSARPIQAFF. The rearrangement joins TRBV20-1 to TRBJ1-1; D uncertain. V was shortened by 2 bases and J by 9 bases, with 7 bases between the two germline ends. Germline V gives CDR1 DFQATT, CDR2 SNEGSKA (reference sequence). This CDR3 contains 10 residues.

The chain has TRBV27 and TRBJ1-5, with D tentatively TRBD1 (5 bases). V was clipped by 4 bases and J by 4 bases, with 14 bases between them. CDR1 and CDR2 from the germline V gene are MNHEY and SMNVEV (reference sequence). The CDR3 is made up of 15 amino acids. The CDR3 DNA is TGTGCCAGCAGTTCGTTGGGGGGGGAGAATCAGCCCCAGCATTTT. This gives the protein CASSSLGGENQPQHF.

Only one count was recorded for this clone. The chain recombines TRBV12-5 with TRBJ2-3, with 8 positions matching TRBD2. V shed 0 bases and J 2 bases; nucleotides not matched to a gene: 19. The CDR3 spans 21 residues. Germline values: CDR1 LGHNT, CDR2 FRNRAP. The CDR3 DNA reads as TGTGCTAGTGGTTTGGTAGAGGGAGCGGGAGTGTTTATCGCAATCACAGATACGCAGTATTTT. It translates to CASGLVEGAGVFIAITDTQYF.

The chain is built from TRBV15 and TRBJ2-1, with TRBD1 as a possible D gene (6 bases). The V end was cut by 9 bases, the J end by 9 bases, with 15 bases between. The CDR3 is made up of 12 amino acids. In germline, CDR1 is LNHNV, CDR2 YYDKDF (reference sequence). For the CDR3, the DNA is TGTGCCACGGGAACAGGGATTGTTGAGCAGTTCTTC. Translation: CATGTGIVEQFF.

The gene calls are TRBV7-9 and TRBJ1-6; TRBD1 aligns across 9 bases. CDR3 size: 15 residues. V shed 3 bases and J 9 bases; nucleotides not matched to a gene: 6. Germline CDR1 SEHNR, CDR2 FQNEAQ (reference sequence). The CDR3 here is CASSFAGTGFSPLHF. CDR3 in DNA: TGTGCCAGCAGCTTCGCCGGGACAGGGTTTTCACCCCTCCACTTT.